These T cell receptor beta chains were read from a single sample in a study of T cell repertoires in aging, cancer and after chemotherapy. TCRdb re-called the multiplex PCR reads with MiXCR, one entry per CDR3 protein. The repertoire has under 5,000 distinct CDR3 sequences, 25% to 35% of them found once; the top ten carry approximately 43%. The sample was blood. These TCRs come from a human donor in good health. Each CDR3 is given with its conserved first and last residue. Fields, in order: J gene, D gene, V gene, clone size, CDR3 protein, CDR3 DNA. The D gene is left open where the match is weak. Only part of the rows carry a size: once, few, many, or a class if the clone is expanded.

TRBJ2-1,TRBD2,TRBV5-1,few,CASSGSPAGVYEQFF,TGCGCCAGCAGCGGATCTCCTGCGGGAGTCTATGAGCAGTTCTTC
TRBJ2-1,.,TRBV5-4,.,CASSDSKGGTYNEQFF,TGTGCCAGCAGCGATTCGAAGGGCGGGACCTACAATGAGCAGTTCTTC
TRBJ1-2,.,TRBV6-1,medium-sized,CASSGGRRNYGYTF,TGTGCCAGCAGTGGAGGAAGACGTAACTATGGCTACACCTTC
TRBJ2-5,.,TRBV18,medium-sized,CASSPPTAEETQYF,TGTGCCAGCTCACCACCCACAGCAGAAGAGACCCAGTACTTC
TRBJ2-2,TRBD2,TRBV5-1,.,CASSSLAGGPNTGELFF,TGCGCCAGCAGCTCTCTAGCGGGAGGGCCTAACACCGGGGAGCTGTTTTTT
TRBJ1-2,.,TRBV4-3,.,CASSPSTDFNYGYTF,TGCGCCAGCAGCCCGTCGACAGACTTCAACTATGGCTACACCTTC
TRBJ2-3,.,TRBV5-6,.,CASSSDVSKDTQYF,TGTGCCAGCAGCTCAGACGTTAGCAAAGATACGCAGTATTTT
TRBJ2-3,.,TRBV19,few,CASRPLATQESTDTQYF,TGTGCCAGTAGGCCCCTAGCCACCCAGGAGTCCACAGATACGCAGTATTTT
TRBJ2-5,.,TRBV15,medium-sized,CATSREREETQYF,TGTGCCACCAGCAGGGAGCGGGAAGAGACCCAGTACTTC
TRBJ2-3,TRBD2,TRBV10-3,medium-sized,CAISDPGLPTDTQYF,TGTGCCATCAGTGATCCGGGACTACCTACAGATACGCAGTATTTT
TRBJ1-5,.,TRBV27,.,CASSLKGYGPQHF,TGTGCCAGCAGTTTAAAGGGATATGGGCCCCAGCATTTT
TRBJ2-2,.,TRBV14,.,CASSSLALPGELFF,TGTGCCAGCAGCTCCCTGGCACTACCGGGGGAGCTGTTTTTT
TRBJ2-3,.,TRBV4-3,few,CASSQDLLITDTQYF,TGCGCCAGCAGCCAAGATCTTCTAATAACAGATACGCAGTATTTT
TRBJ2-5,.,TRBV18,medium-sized,CASSPGRGQETQYF,TGTGCCAGCTCACCTGGACGGGGCCAAGAGACCCAGTACTTC
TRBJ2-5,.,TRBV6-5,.,CASSLEETRYF,TGTGCCAGCAGTCTAGAGGAGACCCGGTACTTC
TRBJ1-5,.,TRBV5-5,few,CASSRDISNQPQHF,TGTGCCAGCAGCCGGGACATTAGTAATCAGCCCCAGCATTTT
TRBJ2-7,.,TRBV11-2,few,CASSLVDGAEQYF,TGTGCCAGCAGCTTAGTGGATGGTGCGGAGCAGTACTTC
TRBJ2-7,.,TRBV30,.,CAWSVGGVVEQYF,TGTGCCTGGAGTGTAGGGGGGGTGGTTGAGCAGTACTTC
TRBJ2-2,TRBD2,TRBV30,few,CAWSPFQGDFLTSGRAIHGELFF,TGTGCCTGGAGCCCCTTCCAAGGAGATTTTTTGACTAGCGGGAGGGCAATACACGGGGAGCTGTTTTTT
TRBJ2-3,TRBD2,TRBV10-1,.,CASRGLAGSTQYF,TGCGCCAGCAGAGGACTAGCGGGGTCGACGCAGTATTTT
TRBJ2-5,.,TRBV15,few,CATSRDSPQGSETQYF,TGTGCCACCAGCAGAGATTCGCCCCAGGGCAGTGAGACCCAGTACTTC
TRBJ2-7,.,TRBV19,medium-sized,CASSMGGGDEQYF,TGTGCCAGTAGTATGGGGGGCGGAGACGAGCAGTACTTC
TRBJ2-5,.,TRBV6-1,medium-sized,CASTPGGETQYF,TGTGCCAGCACCCCAGGGGGGGAGACCCAGTACTTC
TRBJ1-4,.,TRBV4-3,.,CASSSRRAGSANEKLFF,TGTGCCAGCAGCTCAAGGAGGGCGGGCAGTGCTAATGAAAAACTGTTTTTT
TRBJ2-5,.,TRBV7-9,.,CASSPLGPMQETQYF,TGTGCCAGCAGCCCCCTGGGACCAATGCAGGAGACCCAGTACTTC
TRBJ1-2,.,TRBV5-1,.,CASSLAGEDGYTF,TGCGCCAGCAGCTTGGCGGGGGAGGATGGCTACACCTTC
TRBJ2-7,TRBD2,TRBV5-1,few,CASSLEMRGVGSYEQYF,TGCGCCAGCAGCTTGGAGATGCGGGGGGTAGGGTCCTACGAGCAGTACTTC
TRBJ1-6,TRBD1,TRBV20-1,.,CSAREDRGRSPLHF,TGCAGTGCCCGCGAGGACAGGGGTAGATCACCCCTCCACTTT
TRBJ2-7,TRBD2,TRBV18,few,CASSPSGSSYEQYF,TGTGCCAGCTCACCTAGCGGGAGTTCCTACGAGCAGTACTTC
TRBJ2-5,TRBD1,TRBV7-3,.,CASSRQGETQYF,TGTGCCAGCAGCCGACAGGGGGAGACCCAGTACTTC
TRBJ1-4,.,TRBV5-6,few,CASSRLWGGKGEKLFF,TGTGCCAGCAGCCGTTTATGGGGCGGGAAAGGTGAAAAACTGTTTTTT
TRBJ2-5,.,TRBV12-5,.,CASRPVGGLQETQYF,TGTGCTAGTAGGCCCGTCGGGGGACTGCAAGAGACCCAGTACTTC
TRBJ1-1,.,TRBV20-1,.,CSARGSGTKGTEAFF,TGCAGTGCTAGGGGATCCGGGACAAAGGGCACTGAAGCTTTCTTT
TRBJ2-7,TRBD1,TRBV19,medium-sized,CASSATGGSAYEQYF,TGTGCCAGTTCTGCGACAGGGGGCTCTGCCTACGAGCAGTACTTC
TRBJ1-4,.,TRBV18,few,CASSPLRAPGNEKLFF,TGTGCCAGCTCACCATTAAGGGCCCCGGGAAATGAAAAACTGTTTTTT
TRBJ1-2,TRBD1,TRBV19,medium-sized,CASSRRDRVRDGYTF,TGTGCCAGTAGTAGAAGGGACAGGGTAAGAGATGGCTACACCTTC
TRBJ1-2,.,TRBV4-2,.,CASSPSLIRMRGYTF,TGTGCCAGCAGCCCCTCCTTGATCCGGATGCGAGGCTACACCTTC
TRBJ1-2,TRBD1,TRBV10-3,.,CAINGRGPNYGYTF,TGTGCCATCAATGGCAGGGGGCCTAACTATGGCTACACCTTC
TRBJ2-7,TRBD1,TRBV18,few,CASSLGTGDEQYF,TGTGCCAGCTCACTAGGGACAGGGGACGAGCAGTACTTC
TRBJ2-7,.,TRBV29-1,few,CSVGNRGYEQYF,TGCAGCGTTGGCAATAGGGGCTACGAGCAGTACTTC
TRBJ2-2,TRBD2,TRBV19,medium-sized,CASSIVWTSGTTGELFF,TGTGCCAGTAGTATAGTATGGACTAGCGGGACGACCGGGGAGCTGTTTTTT
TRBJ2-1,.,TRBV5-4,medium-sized,CASSLDGSSYNEQFF,TGTGCCAGCAGCTTGGATGGAAGCTCCTACAATGAGCAGTTCTTC
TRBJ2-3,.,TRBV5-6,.,CASSLRGTGDTQYF,TGCGCCAGCAGCTTGCGCGGGACGGGAGATACGCAGTATTTT
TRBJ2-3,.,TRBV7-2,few,CASSLRGYTDTQYF,TGTGCCAGCAGCTTACGAGGGTACACAGATACGCAGTATTTT
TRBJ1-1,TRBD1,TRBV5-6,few,CASSLAADRGMNTEAFF,TGTGCCAGCAGCTTGGCCGCCGACAGGGGGATGAACACTGAAGCTTTCTTT
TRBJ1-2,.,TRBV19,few,CASSRELFYGYTF,TGTGCCAGTAGCCGGGAGCTCTTTTATGGCTACACCTTC
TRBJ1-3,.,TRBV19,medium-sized,CASSIDGGGNSGNTIYF,TGTGCCAGTAGTATAGATGGCGGCGGCAACTCTGGAAACACCATATATTTT
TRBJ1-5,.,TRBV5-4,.,CASSNGGGNQPQHF,TGTGCCAGCAGCAATGGGGGGGGCAATCAGCCCCAGCATTTT
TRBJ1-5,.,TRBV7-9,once,CASSSTGPGNQPQHF,TGTGCCAGCAGCTCGACAGGTCCTGGCAATCAGCCCCAGCATTTT
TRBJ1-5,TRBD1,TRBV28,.,CASSSPDRGHQPQHF,TGTGCCAGCAGTTCCCCGGACAGGGGGCATCAGCCCCAGCATTTT
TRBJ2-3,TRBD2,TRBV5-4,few,CASSFTSGLTDTQYF,TGTGCCAGCAGCTTTACTAGCGGGTTGACAGATACGCAGTATTTT
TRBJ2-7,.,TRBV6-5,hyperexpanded,CASSYLGVFPGRAYEQYF,TGTGCCAGCAGTTACTTGGGCGTTTTCCCCGGGAGAGCCTACGAGCAGTACTTC
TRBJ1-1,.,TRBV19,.,CASSGPAVPKAFF,TGTGCCAGTAGTGGCCCCGCAGTCCCCAAAGCTTTCTTT